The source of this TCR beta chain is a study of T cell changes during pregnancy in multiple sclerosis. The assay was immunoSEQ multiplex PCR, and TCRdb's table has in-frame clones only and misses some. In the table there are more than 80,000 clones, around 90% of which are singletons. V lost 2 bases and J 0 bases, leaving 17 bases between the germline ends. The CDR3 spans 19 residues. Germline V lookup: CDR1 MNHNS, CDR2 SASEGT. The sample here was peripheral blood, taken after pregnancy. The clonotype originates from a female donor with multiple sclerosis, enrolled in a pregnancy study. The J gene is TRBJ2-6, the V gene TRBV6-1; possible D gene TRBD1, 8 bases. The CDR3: CASSETRQGRASGANVLTF. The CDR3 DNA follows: TGTGCCAGCAGTGAAACCCGACAGGGGAGGGCCTCTGGGGCCAACGTCCTGACTTTC.